This T cell receptor (beta chain) emerged from a study of cytomegalovirus exposure and HLA in healthy donors. Whole-study results and caveats: An apparent linkage of common viral pathogens to several of the most significant clusters emerged in a later analysis. A list of about 180 TCR beta chains associated with cytomegalovirus was given.

This clone came up a few times. The target antigen is unknown. This CDR3 spans 13 amino acids. Germline assignment: CDR1 MNHNY and CDR2 SVGAGI (reference sequence). Trimming took 8 bases from V and 8 from J; bases not matched to a gene: 4. In the PCR, 60 Vbeta and 13 Jbeta primers were used. Produced via immunoSEQ multiplex PCR; TCRdb's table is partial and in-frame only. This repertoire shows some 150,000 clones, 70% to 80% found once; its top ten account for about 1.8%. Source material: PBMCs. The chain is built from TRBV6-6 and TRBJ1-4; 11 bases line up with TRBD1. The sequence derives from a female donor in good health and CMV-seropositive. DNA of the CDR3: TGTGCCAGCGGGGGACAGGGGGGCGAAAAACTGTTTTTT. It encodes CASGGQGGEKLFF.